This T cell receptor (beta chain) appears in the sequencing data of a study of PD-1 blockade in classical Hodgkin lymphoma. Between the trimmed V and J ends, which lost 2 bases and 14 bases, there was a span of 13 bases. The CDR3 sequence is 11 residues long. The germline CDR1 and CDR2 sequences are SGHNT and YYREEE (reference sequence). The sample's time point: cycle 4 day 1 (C4D1), after less than 7 weeks of nivolumab. Exposure to brentuximab vedotin varied, and each patient had relapsed following autologous stem cell transplantation. A note on this clone: No antigen is known for it.

Notes on the study in general: A significant rise in TCR diversity by C4D1 was seen for CD4+ but not CD8+ cells.

Repertoires were generated with immunoSEQ multiplex PCR, while TCRdb's copy carries only in-frame clones and drops some. The table records over 15,000 clones, around 84% of them present only once. The origin of this receptor is a human donor with classical Hodgkin lymphoma. The rearrangement joins TRBV5-4 to TRBJ1-1; D not resolved. The sample in question was peripheral blood mononuclear cells (PBMCs), obtained before the fourth cycle of nivolumab. Here the CDR3 reads CASSFGREDFF. The CDR3 DNA is TGTGCCAGCAGCTTTGGGAGGGAGGACTTCTTT.